A selection of T cell receptor beta chains follows, all from one sample in a study of blood T cell repertoires in COVID-19. Sequencing used immunoSEQ multiplex PCR; TCRdb keeps in-frame clones, though not all of them. Among about 120,000 clones listed, about 80% were seen once. The sequenced sample consisted of peripheral blood. The receptor source for this set is a human donor in a cohort sampled during active COVID-19. The CDR3 runs from the conserved cysteine through the conserved F or W. The D gene is left open where the match is weak. The size field is filled for only some rows; it gives once, few, many or a size class.

CDR3 protein: CASSSQDSSNEKLFF; CDR3 DNA: TGTGCCAGCAGTTCTCAGGATTCTTCTAATGAAAAACTGTTTTTT; clone size: -; J gene: TRBJ1-4; D gene: -; V gene: TRBV27
CDR3 protein: CASSPPGRGRSYNEQFF; CDR3 DNA: TGTGCCAGCTCACCACCGGGGCGGGGCCGCTCCTACAATGAGCAGTTCTTC; clone size: -; J gene: TRBJ2-1; D gene: -; V gene: TRBV18
CDR3 protein: CAWDKQGGNQPQHF; CDR3 DNA: TGTGCCTGGGATAAACAGGGTGGCAATCAGCCCCAGCATTTT; clone size: -; J gene: TRBJ1-5; D gene: -; V gene: TRBV30
CDR3 protein: CASSFGANTEAFF; CDR3 DNA: TGTGCCAGCAGTTTTGGGGCAAACACTGAAGCTTTCTTT; clone size: -; J gene: TRBJ1-1; D gene: -; V gene: TRBV12-3/TRBV12-4
CDR3 protein: CASSVDDQGNTIYF; CDR3 DNA: TGTGCCAGCAGCGTAGACGATCAGGGAAACACCATATATTTT; clone size: -; J gene: TRBJ1-3; D gene: -; V gene: TRBV9
CDR3 protein: CASSWLAGSYNEQFF; CDR3 DNA: TGTGCCAGCAGTTGGCTAGCGGGTTCCTACAATGAGCAGTTCTTC; clone size: few; J gene: TRBJ2-1; D gene: TRBD2; V gene: TRBV28
CDR3 protein: CASSFLGGGDTGELFF; CDR3 DNA: TGTGCCAGCAGCTTCCTTGGAGGGGGGGACACCGGGGAGCTGTTTTTT; clone size: -; J gene: TRBJ2-2; D gene: -; V gene: TRBV11-2
CDR3 protein: CSVERGGRYDTQYF; CDR3 DNA: TGCAGCGTTGAACGGGGCGGGAGGTATGATACGCAGTATTTT; clone size: -; J gene: TRBJ2-3; D gene: TRBD2; V gene: TRBV29-1
CDR3 protein: CASSDMGEGTDTQYF; CDR3 DNA: TGTGCCAGCAGTGACATGGGCGAAGGAACAGATACGCAGTATTTT; clone size: -; J gene: TRBJ2-3; D gene: -; V gene: TRBV6-1
CDR3 protein: CASSLFIQGGNEQFF; CDR3 DNA: TGTGCCAGCAGCCTTTTCATCCAGGGGGGCAATGAGCAGTTCTTC; clone size: -; J gene: TRBJ2-1; D gene: -; V gene: TRBV7-6
CDR3 protein: CASSPSSVYEQYF; CDR3 DNA: TGTGCCAGCTCACCTTCTAGCGTCTACGAGCAGTACTTC; clone size: -; J gene: TRBJ2-7; D gene: -; V gene: TRBV18
CDR3 protein: CAIRGGTDNYEQYF; CDR3 DNA: TGTGCCATCCGCGGGGGGACAGACAATTACGAGCAGTACTTC; clone size: -; J gene: TRBJ2-7; D gene: -; V gene: TRBV10-3
CDR3 protein: CASSFAGDNSPLHF; CDR3 DNA: TGTGCCAGCAGCTTCGCCGGGGATAATTCACCCCTCCACTTT; clone size: -; J gene: TRBJ1-6; D gene: -; V gene: TRBV7-2
CDR3 protein: CASSDRLAGEPQETQYF; CDR3 DNA: TGCGCCAGCAGTGATCGGCTAGCGGGGGAGCCTCAAGAGACCCAGTACTTC; clone size: -; J gene: TRBJ2-5; D gene: TRBD2; V gene: TRBV10-2
CDR3 protein: CSVLRGGVNTEAFF; CDR3 DNA: TGCAGCGTCCTAAGGGGGGGGGTGAACACTGAAGCTTTCTTT; clone size: -; J gene: TRBJ1-1; D gene: -; V gene: TRBV29-1
CDR3 protein: CASSLRGGDTQYF; CDR3 DNA: TGTGCCAGCAGTCTACGGGGTGGGGATACGCAGTATTTT; clone size: -; J gene: TRBJ2-3; D gene: -; V gene: TRBV27
CDR3 protein: CASSSGHGNTIYF; CDR3 DNA: TGTGCCAGCAGCTCAGGACATGGAAACACCATATATTTT; clone size: -; J gene: TRBJ1-3; D gene: -; V gene: TRBV11-3
CDR3 protein: CASSMSREDGYTF; CDR3 DNA: TGTGCCAGTAGTATGAGTAGGGAGGATGGCTACACCTTC; clone size: -; J gene: TRBJ1-2; D gene: -; V gene: TRBV19
CDR3 protein: CASSHLGTFQETQYF; CDR3 DNA: TGTGCCAGTAGCCACCTCGGGACATTCCAAGAGACCCAGTACTTC; clone size: -; J gene: TRBJ2-5; D gene: -; V gene: TRBV19
CDR3 protein: CASKKSGGPGELFF; CDR3 DNA: TGCGCCAGCAAGAAGTCAGGGGGGCCCGGGGAGCTGTTTTTT; clone size: -; J gene: TRBJ2-2; D gene: -; V gene: TRBV4-1
CDR3 protein: CASSHRVLSGRNEQFF; CDR3 DNA: TGCGCCAGCAGCCACCGGGTCCTTAGCGGGAGGAATGAGCAGTTCTTC; clone size: -; J gene: TRBJ2-1; D gene: TRBD2; V gene: TRBV4-1
CDR3 protein: CASSKQLTSTDTQYF; CDR3 DNA: TGTGCCAGCAGTAAACAGCTTACTAGCACAGATACGCAGTATTTT; clone size: -; J gene: TRBJ2-3; D gene: -; V gene: TRBV2
CDR3 protein: CASSSGPRQPQHF; CDR3 DNA: TGTGCCAGCAGTAGCGGGCCTCGCCAGCCCCAGCATTTT; clone size: few; J gene: TRBJ1-5; D gene: -; V gene: TRBV6-5
CDR3 protein: CASSLESRGRVF; CDR3 DNA: TGTGCCAGCAGCTTAGAGTCCAGGGGGAGAGTCTTC; clone size: -; J gene: TRBJ1-2; D gene: TRBD1; V gene: TRBV7-9
CDR3 protein: CASSPSGRSSDTQYF; CDR3 DNA: TGTGCCAGCAGCCCCAGCGGGAGGTCATCAGATACGCAGTATTTT; clone size: -; J gene: TRBJ2-3; D gene: TRBD2; V gene: TRBV11-3
CDR3 protein: CASRAGQAYGYTF; CDR3 DNA: TGTGCCAGCAGGGCGGGACAGGCCTATGGCTACACCTTC; clone size: -; J gene: TRBJ1-2; D gene: TRBD1; V gene: TRBV6-4
CDR3 protein: CASSAGGRGGEQFF; CDR3 DNA: TGTGCCAGCAGTGCGGGGGGCCGGGGAGGTGAGCAGTTCTTC; clone size: -; J gene: TRBJ2-1; D gene: TRBD2; V gene: TRBV6-6
CDR3 protein: CASSQEGGGNTIYF; CDR3 DNA: TGTGCCAGCAGCCAAGAAGGGGGCGGAAACACCATATATTTT; clone size: -; J gene: TRBJ1-3; D gene: TRBD1; V gene: TRBV3-1/TRBV3-2
CDR3 protein: CASSPGTGEKLFF; CDR3 DNA: TGTGCCAGCAGCCCCGGGACAGGAGAAAAACTGTTTTTT; clone size: few; J gene: TRBJ1-4; D gene: TRBD1; V gene: TRBV12-3/TRBV12-4
CDR3 protein: CASSPRAGGPYEQYF; CDR3 DNA: TGTGCCAGCAGTCCCAGGGCAGGGGGACCCTACGAGCAGTACTTC; clone size: few; J gene: TRBJ2-7; D gene: TRBD1; V gene: TRBV28
CDR3 protein: CASSLSGGNEQFF; CDR3 DNA: TGTGCCAGCAGCTTATCAGGGGGGAATGAGCAGTTCTTC; clone size: -; J gene: TRBJ2-1; D gene: -; V gene: TRBV7-3
CDR3 protein: CASSIFDGRGQPQHF; CDR3 DNA: TGTGCCAGTAGTATCTTTGACGGGAGAGGCCAGCCCCAGCATTTT; clone size: -; J gene: TRBJ1-5; D gene: -; V gene: TRBV19
CDR3 protein: CASTLLGDRVDQPQHF; CDR3 DNA: TGTGCCAGTACCCTACTGGGGGACAGGGTCGATCAGCCCCAGCATTTT; clone size: -; J gene: TRBJ1-5; D gene: TRBD1; V gene: TRBV19
CDR3 protein: CASSLGSGDYNEQFF; CDR3 DNA: TGCGCCAGCAGCTTGGGAAGCGGGGATTACAATGAGCAGTTCTTC; clone size: -; J gene: TRBJ2-1; D gene: TRBD2; V gene: TRBV5-1
CDR3 protein: CASSPQASGANVLTF; CDR3 DNA: TGCGCCAGCAGCCCCCAAGCCTCTGGGGCCAACGTCCTGACTTTC; clone size: -; J gene: TRBJ2-6; D gene: -; V gene: TRBV5-1
CDR3 protein: CASSSDRLNTIYF; CDR3 DNA: TGTGCCAGCTCATCCGACAGACTGAACACCATATATTTT; clone size: few; J gene: TRBJ1-3; D gene: -; V gene: TRBV18
CDR3 protein: CASKRTSDSGELFF; CDR3 DNA: TGCGCCAGCAAGCGGACTAGCGATTCCGGGGAGCTGTTTTTT; clone size: -; J gene: TRBJ2-2; D gene: TRBD2; V gene: TRBV5-1
CDR3 protein: CAPGTGGADEQFF; CDR3 DNA: TGTGCCCCCGGGACAGGGGGCGCCGATGAGCAGTTCTTC; clone size: -; J gene: TRBJ2-1; D gene: TRBD1; V gene: TRBV28
CDR3 protein: CASSLPGRGLYGYTF; CDR3 DNA: TGTGCCAGCAGTTTACCGGGCAGGGGGCTCTATGGCTACACCTTC; clone size: -; J gene: TRBJ1-2; D gene: TRBD1; V gene: TRBV28
CDR3 protein: CASRDPSGANEQFF; CDR3 DNA: TGCGCCAGCAGGGACCCTAGCGGGGCCAATGAGCAGTTCTTC; clone size: once; J gene: TRBJ2-1; D gene: TRBD2; V gene: TRBV5-1
CDR3 protein: CASSLGAGTGTYEQYF; CDR3 DNA: TGTGCCAGCAGCTTAGGGGCTGGGACAGGAACCTACGAGCAGTACTTC; clone size: few; J gene: TRBJ2-7; D gene: TRBD1; V gene: TRBV7-8
CDR3 protein: CASSQIGSGTSYEQYF; CDR3 DNA: TGCGCCAGCAGTCAAATAGGTTCGGGGACTAGCTACGAGCAGTACTTC; clone size: few; J gene: TRBJ2-7; D gene: TRBD2; V gene: TRBV23-1
CDR3 protein: CASSIRPGPEGRAFF; CDR3 DNA: TGTGCCAGCAGCATCCGACCGGGGCCGGAGGGGAGAGCTTTCTTT; clone size: -; J gene: TRBJ1-1; D gene: -; V gene: TRBV11-2
CDR3 protein: CASSGLGHREKETQYF; CDR3 DNA: TGTGCCAGCAGCGGACTAGGTCACAGAGAGAAAGAGACCCAGTACTTC; clone size: -; J gene: TRBJ2-5; D gene: TRBD2; V gene: TRBV6-2/TRBV6-3
CDR3 protein: CAWSVGTSGMTQYF; CDR3 DNA: TGTGCCTGGAGTGTAGGGACTAGCGGAATGACGCAGTATTTT; clone size: -; J gene: TRBJ2-3; D gene: TRBD2; V gene: TRBV30
CDR3 protein: CASSVNGGKSTEAFF; CDR3 DNA: TGTGCCAGCAGCGTTAACGGGGGGAAGAGCACTGAAGCTTTCTTT; clone size: -; J gene: TRBJ1-1; D gene: -; V gene: TRBV5-4
CDR3 protein: CASSQQGYPDTQYF; CDR3 DNA: TGTGCCAGCAGTCAGCAGGGGTACCCAGATACGCAGTATTTT; clone size: -; J gene: TRBJ2-3; D gene: -; V gene: TRBV2
CDR3 protein: CASSRDIGSNQPQHF; CDR3 DNA: TGCGCCAGCAGCCGTGACATAGGTAGCAATCAGCCCCAGCATTTT; clone size: -; J gene: TRBJ1-5; D gene: -; V gene: TRBV5-1
CDR3 protein: CASSDLSYRQPQHF; CDR3 DNA: TGTGCCAGCAGTGATCTTTCGTATCGGCAGCCCCAGCATTTT; clone size: -; J gene: TRBJ1-5; D gene: -; V gene: TRBV2
CDR3 protein: CASSESRLAGSTDTQYF; CDR3 DNA: TGCGCCAGCAGTGAGTCGCGGCTAGCGGGTAGCACAGATACGCAGTATTTT; clone size: -; J gene: TRBJ2-3; D gene: TRBD2; V gene: TRBV10-2
CDR3 protein: CASSLGLSNSPLHF; CDR3 DNA: TGTGCCAGCAGCTTAGGACTCTCCAATTCACCCCTCCACTTT; clone size: -; J gene: TRBJ1-6; D gene: -; V gene: TRBV7-2
CDR3 protein: CASSSLDMNTEAFF; CDR3 DNA: TGTGCCAGCAGTTCCTTAGACATGAACACTGAAGCTTTCTTT; clone size: -; J gene: TRBJ1-1; D gene: -; V gene: TRBV6-5
CDR3 protein: CASPTGLAGGQAGELFF; CDR3 DNA: TGTGCCTCCCCGACGGGACTAGCGGGAGGGCAGGCCGGGGAGCTGTTTTTT; clone size: -; J gene: TRBJ2-2; D gene: TRBD2; V gene: TRBV30
CDR3 protein: CATSRTGVHNEQFF; CDR3 DNA: TGTGCCACCAGTAGGACAGGGGTCCACAATGAGCAGTTCTTC; clone size: -; J gene: TRBJ2-1; D gene: TRBD1; V gene: TRBV24-1
CDR3 protein: CASSPLGTGDPNYGYTF; CDR3 DNA: TGTGCCAGCTCACCACTCGGGACAGGGGACCCTAACTATGGCTACACCTTC; clone size: -; J gene: TRBJ1-2; D gene: TRBD1; V gene: TRBV18